Following are 11 T cell receptor beta chains from one sample sequenced in a study of T cells in tumors after PD-1 blockade. This table comes from immunoSEQ multiplex PCR, and its TCRdb copy is limited to in-frame clones, with some not included. The sample lists about 47,000 clones; approximately 75% were seen once. The specimen comprised PBMCs, sampled before anti-PD-1 treatment. Source of these receptors: a human donor with basal cell carcinoma.

The V gene is TRBV2, the J gene TRBJ1-2, with a weak D call TRBD1 (5 bases). V lost 7 bases to trimming and J lost 8 bases, with 17 bases between them. The CDR3 consists of 13 residues. Per the germline V gene, CDR1 is SNHLY and CDR2 is FYNNEI. CDR3 region: CASILREGYGYTF. CDR3 DNA: TGTGCCAGCATCCTCAGGGAGGGGTACGGCTACACCTTC.

This clone came up a few times. CDR3 nucleotide sequence: TGCGCCAGCAGCCAGCCAGGAGGCTTGGGAGGCTACACCTTC. The encoded protein is CASSQPGGLGGYTF. The chain joins TRBV5-1 to TRBJ1-2; D is unresolved. CDR1 SGHRS and CDR2 YFSETQ come from the germline V gene. V was cut by 4 bases and J by 8 bases, with 18 bases left in between. CDR3 length: 14 amino acids.

The rearrangement joins TRBV14 to TRBJ2-5; 8 nucleotides agree with TRBD1. The CDR3 contains 14 residues. J was trimmed by 8 bases and V by 4 bases; bases with no gene match: 9. Per the germline V gene, CDR1 is SGHDN and CDR2 is FVKESK. The CDR3: CASSPTGQGGTQYF. The CDR3 region has the DNA TGTGCCAGCAGCCCTACTGGACAGGGCGGAACCCAGTACTTC. The full variable domain, rest sourced from reference TRBV14 and TRBJ2-5, is EAGVTQFPSHSVIEKGQTVTLRCDPISGHDNLYWYRRVMGKEIKFLLHFVKESKQDESGMPNNRFLAERTGGTYSTLKVQPAELEDSGVYFCASSPTGQGGTQYFGPGTRLLVL.

J is TRBJ1-1 and V is TRBV3-1 (or the pseudogene TRBV3-2); D is unclear. CDR3 length: 14 amino acids. Germline CDR1 and CDR2: LGHDT and YNNKEL (reference sequence). V was cut by 1 base and J by 4 bases, with 10 bases left in between. CDR3 in amino acids: CASSQVGLLTEAFF. Written as DNA, the CDR3 is TGTGCCAGCAGCCAAGTAGGGCTTCTCACTGAAGCTTTCTTT.

This clone was seen just once. The chain employs TRBV6-5 and TRBJ1-2; the D is unclear. V was clipped by 6 bases and J by 0 bases, with 14 bases between them. CDR1 is MNHEY, CDR2 SVGAGI, per germline. The CDR3 spans 15 residues. CDR3 nucleotide sequence: TGTGCCAGCAGCTTAGCGTTTAACCCTAACTATGGCTACACCTTC. Its translation is CASSLAFNPNYGYTF.

The chain uses TRBV28 and TRBJ2-3, with 10 bases fitting TRBD1. Germline V gene lookup returns CDR1 MDHEN and CDR2 SYDVKM. The CDR3 is 14 residues long. After removal of 6 bases from V and 9 bases from J, the junction contained 9 bases not matched to a gene. CDR3 DNA sequence: TGTGCCAGCAGCCTCAGACAGGGGGCGGAGACGCAGTATTTT. This encodes CASSLRQGAETQYF.

The chain links TRBV6-4 to TRBJ2-1; 7 positions agree with TRBD2. This CDR3 is 15 amino acids long. Germline assignment: CDR1 MRHNA and CDR2 SNTAGT. With 8 bases clipped from V and 4 bases from J, the junction kept 11 bases outside the gene matches. The CDR3 spells CASSIAGLPYNEQFF. The CDR3 coding sequence is TGTGCCAGCTCTATAGCGGGCCTTCCGTACAATGAGCAGTTCTTC.

The chain links TRBV7-2 to TRBJ2-1, with D maybe TRBD1 (5 bases). The V end lost 1 base, the J end lost 7 bases, and 14 bases lay between the germline ends. The CDR3 has 15 residues. The germline CDR1 and CDR2 sequences are SGHTA and FQGNSA. CDR3 sequence (DNA): TGTGCCAGCAGCTTAGGGGCCCAGGGTTCGAATGAGCAGTTCTTC. This sequence encodes CASSLGAQGSNEQFF.

This chain uses TRBV3-1 (or the pseudogene TRBV3-2) with TRBJ2-1, with D unresolved. Germline CDR1 LGHDT, CDR2 YNNKEL (reference sequence). The germline V and J ends were trimmed by 6 bases and 10 bases, with 10 bases remaining between them. The CDR3 contains 11 residues. The CDR3 sequence is CASSYHAEQFF. CDR3 coding DNA: TGTGCCAGCAGTTACCACGCGGAGCAGTTCTTC.

This clone was detected only once. The J gene is TRBJ2-7, the V gene TRBV7-2; D tentatively fits TRBD1 or TRBD2 (6 bases each). The CDR3 runs 16 residues. CDR1 is SGHTA, CDR2 FQGNSA, per germline. V lost 4 bases, J lost 5 bases, and 21 bases lay in between. The CDR3 DNA is TGTGCCAGCAGCTCACCGGGGGAGCTGGGGGGCCACGAGCAGTACTTC. Its translation: CASSSPGELGGHEQYF. Complete variable domain (other parts from reference TRBV7-2 and TRBJ2-7): GAGVSQSPSNKVTEKGKDVELRCDPISGHTALYWYRQSLGQGLEFLIYFQGNSAPDKSGLPSDRFSAERTGGSVSTLTIQRTQQEDSAVYLCASSSPGELGGHEQYFGPGTRLTVT.

Remarks on this clone: The sample holds other DNA sequences that translate to the same CDR3. This chain connects TRBV5-1 to TRBJ1-1; D not resolved. The germline V gene encodes CDR1 SGHRS and CDR2 YFSETQ. Trimming took off 0 bases at V and 1 base at J, with 4 bases between the two ends. The CDR3 contains 13 residues. This CDR3 reads CASSLGGNTEAFF. CDR3 sequence (DNA): TGCGCCAGCAGCTTGGGGGGGAACACTGAAGCTTTCTTT.